This TCR beta chain was recovered during a study of shared clonotypes between healthy human individuals. Study at large: There were three CD4 naive, three CD4 memory, two CD8 naive and one CD8 memory plates per donor.

Roughly 210 ng DNA, 25,000 to 30,000 T cell genomes, went into each sorted-subset replicate PCR. Clones were sequenced by immunoSEQ multiplex PCR, and TCRdb holds only the in-frame ones, with some missing. Here the sample spans about 1 million clones, around four fifths being singletons. Losses at the gene ends were 3 bases for V and 7 bases for J; bases not matched to a gene: 8. The CDR3 length is 15 residues. CDR1 LNHDA and CDR2 SQIVND come from the germline V gene (reference sequence). The study separated CD4+ cells into CD45RA+ naive and CD45RA-negative memory subsets. Sequenced input: memory CD4+ T cells sorted from blood. Subset: CD45RA-negative fraction. This receptor was obtained from a man aged 18 to 29 in good health. The chain recombines TRBV19 with TRBJ2-1, with TRBD2 matching over 8 bases. The CDR3 region has the DNA TGTGCCAGTAGTATCGCTAGCGGGTTAACGAATGAGCAGTTCTTC. This sequence encodes CASSIASGLTNEQFF.